This TCR beta chain came from a study of identical twins. General study points: A lower insertion count was a feature of abundant cord blood beta clonotypes, with no such feature in memory repertoires. Some out-of-frame alpha sequences were shared by twins, and these showed excess low generation probability.

TCRdb re-analysed the 5' RACE reads in MiXCR, keeping a single row per CDR3 protein. The data show around 650,000 distinct CDR3 sequences, under 8.5% seen once. No donor was unhealthy or non-Caucasian. This clonotype was counted ten times or more. Its antigen is unknown. Germline values: CDR1 MNHNS, CDR2 SASEGT. V dropped 0 bases and J dropped 3 bases, with 14 bases sitting between them. This CDR3 comprises 17 residues. The sample was also reused in another study, on yellow fever vaccine responses in identical twins.

This TCR derives from a young woman in good health. This chain connects TRBV6-1 to TRBJ2-2; D is unresolved. The sequencing sample was made of PBMCs. The CDR3 nucleotides are TGTGCCAGCAGTGAAGCAGCGTCCAGGAGCTACACCGGGGAGCTGTTTTTT. Protein product: CASSEAASRSYTGELFF.